This TCR beta chain was observed in a study of cytotoxic CD8 clonotypes in ibrutinib-treated CLL. Of note for this clone: Antigen: not known.

Overall study results and limits: Samples were collected at differing times from sustained-remission and progressing patients.

Assay: immunoSEQ multiplex PCR; the TCRdb copy retains only in-frame clones and omits some. The sample has more than 140,000 clones, approximately 80% seen once. The CDR3 is 14 amino acids. Germline lookup yields CDR1 SGHAT and CDR2 FQNNGV. Germline trimming cut 1 base from V and 4 bases from J; bases unmatched to any gene: 3. The source is a human donor with chronic lymphocytic leukemia. The V and J genes are TRBV11-2 and TRBJ1-2; TRBD1 agrees at 7 bases. The specimen was PBMCs, collected after 12 months of ibrutinib treatment. CDR3 DNA sequence: TGTGCCAGCAGCTTAGTTGCAGGGGGCTATGGCTACACCTTC. Encoded protein: CASSLVAGGYGYTF.